This T cell receptor beta chain is from a study of human T cells and chemical hapten exposure (dated by TCRdb to 2020 to 2022). Study-level background: For sensitization, 2% DPC in acetone was applied to a roughly 2 cm by roughly 2 cm area of upper inner arm skin. Throughout the study period of about 23 weeks, patients also received therapeutic DPC doses to the scalp every week. Patch testing was done on the upper back using Finn chambers containing 0.01% DPC, and results were scored after 6 days according to International Contact Dermatitis Research Group standards. The patient cohort, mostly female, included alopecia areata with under or over 50% scalp involvement, alopecia totalis and alopecia universalis. Libraries were pooled for sequencing, and variation in per-sample TCR yields was attributed mainly to small differences in library volumes within the pool. This study followed changes in the peripheral blood TCR repertoire in vivo during primary and secondary sensitization of alopecia patients to the hapten diphenylcyclopropenone (DPC). Blood samples were taken from patients before sensitization (week 0) and at 2, 6 and about 24 weeks after DPC sensitization. Roughly 30 alopecia patients provided blood for TCR sequencing at one to four time points (pre-sensitization, 2, 6 and 24 weeks). Here is what the overall study found, with its caveats: A positive correlation was found between the number of PT1 expanded TCRs and patch test score, with significance reached at thresholds 8, 16 and 32 but not 4. Expanded TCRs formed significantly more large CDR3 similarity clusters than pre-sensitization or healthy control sets, consistent with antigen-driven responses. Repeated subsampling changed both the strength of the expansion versus patch-test correlation and the threshold at which the correlation became significant. The number of TCRs above 1 in 1000 frequency did not change with DPC sensitization; there was no evidence of global repertoire structure alterations. All patients had alopecia, a presumed autoimmune disease, so their immune response might differ from that of healthy individuals.

Worth noting for this clonotype: What this receptor recognizes is not known. The record has no base qualities; no much larger clone is one base away.

Library creation used RACE. TCRdb shows the sequencer as NextSeq 500. During library preparation, unique molecular identifiers were attached to individual cDNA molecules so that TCRs could be counted in a quantitative, reproducible way. For every blood RNA sample, sequencing covered both the TCR alpha and TCR beta chains. In the source study's methods: Samples had a median of roughly 98,000 TCRs, with a range from about 20,000 to 690,600. The Decombinator software suite was used to annotate the V, J and CDR3 of the TCR reads. Every sample was subsampled to the same number of TCRs (28,000) for the PS versus PT1 abundance plots. Expanded TCRs were defined as absent before sensitization and observed at least eight times at the 2-week time point. The public reads were reanalyzed by TCRdb: fastp trimming at Q25, MiXCR alignment, in-frame beta chains only. A single entry per CDR3 protein holds the most common genes and DNA from its merged rows. V and J calls and clone size were set by TCRdb, not the authors. The sample data list fewer than 350,000 distinct CDR3 sequences, and around 7.3% of these were observed just once. The ten most abundant clones make up approximately 1.2% of the sample.

From cysteine to phenylalanine, the CDR3 is 13 amino acids long. Only CDR3 DNA remains: 39 bases, in frame from the first base. The germline V gene yields SNHLY for CDR1 and FYNNEI for CDR2. The trim is 3 bases for V and 3 bases for J, with a gap of 6 bases between the germline ends. Taken with the paper, the label for time point translates to: pre-sensitization, week 0. The intended sense of this specimen's treatment or condition label: therapeutic diphenylcyclopropenone sensitization with weekly scalp DPC. Blood at each patch-test visit was drawn before the patch test was applied. Patients were considered eligible if aged 18 to 70, diagnosed with alopecia and deemed suitable for DPC therapy, and patients were excluded if pregnant. Total RNA was extracted from unfractionated whole blood collected in Tempus Blood RNA tubes.

This receptor was taken from a man younger than 35 with alopecia areata. Some clones in this sample may be carry-over from other donors' samples. In this chain, TRBV2 is recombined with TRBJ1-5, with the identity of the D gene unclear. The sequencing here drew on whole blood, taken in connection with sensitization to the hapten diphenylcyclopropenone (DPC). In nucleotides, the sequence is TGTGCCAGCAGTGATGAGATCAATCAGCCCCAGCATTTT. This translates into CASSDEINQPQHF. The variable domain in full, with residues beyond the CDR3 obtained from the reference TRBV2 and TRBJ1-5 genes, is EPEVTQTPSHQVTQMGQEVILRCVPISNHLYFYWYRQILGQKVEFLVSFYNNEISEKSEIFDDQFSVERPDGSNFTLKIRSTKLEDSAMYFCASSDEINQPQHFGDGTRLSIL.